This passage covers 13 T cell receptor beta chains from one sample sequenced in a study of T cells in Graves' hyperthyroidism and ophthalmopathy (dated by TCRdb to between 2018 and 2021). Library preparation used multiplex PCR. The listed sequencing device is Illumina HiSeq 2000. The TCR beta CDR3 regions were amplified from RNA transcripts. The first round of RT-PCR for the TCR CDR3 was performed with the HTBI primer set and the Qiagen OneStep RT-PCR kit. Through fastp at Q25 and MiXCR, TCRdb rebuilt clones from the public reads, retaining in-frame beta chains. Here each entry gathers all rows of one CDR3 protein and keeps the most common genes and DNA. For this sample the table gives more than 500,000 distinct CDR3 sequences, of which around 13% were detected only once. In total, the top ten clones hold around 14% of the sample. The sequenced sample was blood. The receptors originated from a woman in her 40s with Graves' hyperthyroidism.

Ten or more counts support this clonotype. The chain combines TRBV6-1 with TRBJ2-7, with 8 positions matching TRBD2. The CDR3 consists of 15 residues. J gave up 3 bases and V 4 bases, and 8 bases lay outside the gene matches. Germline CDR1 and CDR2: MNHNS and SASEGT. The CDR3: CASSGGWAGGYEQYF. CDR3 DNA: TGTGCCAGCAGTGGGGGATGGGCGGGAGGCTACGAGCAGTACTTC.

The chain joins TRBV6-1 to TRBJ2-1, with TRBD2 as a possible D gene (5 bases). The CDR3 spans 14 residues. The V and J ends lost 5 bases and 6 bases respectively, with 14 bases between them. Germline CDR1 reads MNHNS; CDR2 reads SASEGT. CDR3 sequence: CASSLGFGGNEQFF. CDR3 coding DNA: TGTGCCAGCAGTTTGGGGTTTGGAGGCAATGAGCAGTTCTTC.

The rearrangement uses TRBV4-1 and TRBJ1-2, with D unresolved. This CDR3 comprises 14 residues. V was shortened by 0 bases and J by 4 bases, with 9 bases between the two germline ends. Germline lookup yields CDR1 MGHRA and CDR2 YSYEKL. Here the CDR3 DNA reads TGCGCCAGCAGCCAAGATCCACTTAGCTATGGCTACACCTTC. Translation: CASSQDPLSYGYTF.

The sample holds many counts of this clonotype. The CDR3 DNA reads as TGCGCCAGCAGCGTGGGACTGCCCCCCGCAGATACGCAGTATTTT. Protein: CASSVGLPPADTQYF. The chain carries TRBV5-1 and TRBJ2-3; D is possibly TRBD2 (6 bases). Trimming removed 4 bases at V and 4 bases at J, with 16 bases between. From germline, CDR1 is SGHRS and CDR2 YFSETQ. The CDR3 sequence is 15 residues long.

There are many counts of this clonotype. The V gene is TRBV19, the J gene TRBJ2-2; weak D call: TRBD1 (6 bases). Trimming took 4 bases from V and 7 from J, leaving 16 bases between them. The CDR3 covers 15 residues. Germline CDR1 is LNHDA and CDR2 is SQIVND (reference sequence). Written as DNA, the CDR3 is TGTGCCAGTAGTACCCCGGGACAACGGGGCGGGGAGCTGTTTTTT. It codes for CASSTPGQRGGELFF.

This clonotype was detected only a few times. V gene TRBV4-1 combines with J gene TRBJ2-2, with 9 bases identical to TRBD1. Germline V gene sequence: CDR1 MGHRA, CDR2 YSYEKL. The CDR3 runs 17 residues. The V gene end was trimmed by 0 bases and the J gene end by 2 bases; junction bases not matched to a gene: 4. The CDR3 DNA reads TGCGCCAGCAGCCAAGATCCACAGGGGGCTAACACCGGGGAGCTGTTTTTT. Amino acid sequence: CASSQDPQGANTGELFF.

The sample holds many counts of this clonotype. The V and J genes are TRBV20-1 and TRBJ2-7, with 8 bases fitting TRBD2. The CDR3 has 14 amino acids. Germline V gene sequence: CDR1 DFQATT, CDR2 SNEGSKA (reference sequence). The V and J ends lost 2 bases and 4 bases, in that order; junction bases with no gene match: 7. This CDR3 reads CSARLSGRVYEQYF. The DNA of the CDR3 is TGCAGTGCTAGACTAAGCGGGAGAGTGTACGAGCAGTACTTC.

V gene TRBV28 combines with J gene TRBJ1-1; 8 positions match TRBD1. Germline loops: CDR1 MDHEN, CDR2 SYDVKM. The CDR3 loop spans 12 amino acids. J gave up 4 bases and V 6 bases, and 1 base lay outside the gene matches. The DNA of the CDR3 is TGTGCCAGCAGAGACAGGGGCACTGAAGCTTTCTTT. It is translated as CASRDRGTEAFF.

This clonotype appeared many times. This chain connects TRBV5-1 to TRBJ2-3; D is unresolved. Trimming removed 1 base at V and 5 bases at J, with 11 bases between. The CDR3 totals 14 residues. From germline, CDR1 is SGHRS and CDR2 YFSETQ. The CDR3 reads CASSLSAEQDTQYF. CDR3 DNA sequence: TGCGCCAGCAGCTTGTCAGCTGAACAAGATACGCAGTATTTT. The full variable domain, rest sourced from reference TRBV5-1 and TRBJ2-3, is KAGVTQTPRYLIKTRGQQVTLSCSPISGHRSVSWYQQTPGQGLQFLFEYFSETQRNKGNFPGRFSGRQFSNSRSEMNVSTLELGDSALYLCASSLSAEQDTQYFGPGTRLTVL.

This clonotype was counted between two and nine times. The chain links TRBV28 to TRBJ2-1, with unresolved D. From germline, CDR1 is MDHEN and CDR2 SYDVKM. Trimming took off 6 bases at V and 0 bases at J, with 12 bases between the two ends. The CDR3 is 15 amino acids. Here the CDR3 reads CASRSPMASYNEQFF. The CDR3, as DNA: TGTGCCAGCAGGTCCCCTATGGCCTCCTACAATGAGCAGTTCTTC.

This clonotype was counted ten times or more. This sequence joins TRBV28 and TRBJ2-1; TRBD2 matches 10 bases. The CDR3 has 16 residues. Germline CDR1 is MDHEN and CDR2 is SYDVKM. Trimming at V came to 4 bases and at J to 10 bases, leaving 13 bases not matched to a gene. The CDR3 region is CASSSRTSGEGVEQFF. The CDR3 nucleotides are TGTGCCAGCAGTTCTCGGACTAGCGGCGAGGGGGTAGAGCAGTTCTTC.

This clonotype was counted a few times. The chain joins TRBV3-1 to TRBJ2-3, with D perhaps given as TRBD1 or TRBD2 (6 bases each). The germline V and J ends were trimmed by 1 base and 1 base, with 9 bases remaining between them. From germline, CDR1 is LGHDT and CDR2 YNNKEL (reference sequence). The CDR3 spans 15 residues. DNA of the CDR3: TGTGCCAGCAGCCAAGTGGGGGGCGGCACAGATACGCAGTATTTT. It translates to CASSQVGGGTDTQYF.

Of note for this clonotype: One end of the junction varies from germline; a read error may be responsible. The rearrangement links TRBV5-1 to TRBJ2-6, with a possible D match to TRBD2 (7 bases). Germline V gives CDR1 SGHRS, CDR2 YFSETQ. This CDR3 is built from 15 residues. The CDR3 is CASKGGASGANVLTF. DNA of the CDR3: TGTGCCAGCAAAGGGGGGGCCTCTGGGGCCAACGTCCTGACTTTC.